This TCR beta chain was documented in a study of blood T cell repertoires in COVID-19. Whole-study context: T cells, B-cell-depleted T cells, or PBMCs provided the cDNA or gDNA that served as material.

Original handling: The assay estimated nucleated cells by amplifying reference gene primers. TCRdb keeps only in-frame clones here, not all; method: immunoSEQ multiplex PCR. V and J calls and clone size are given by that table; D and trimming were obtained from the DNA. The profile covers around 50,000 clones, with about 92% appearing a single time and 2.5% to 4% taken by the ten largest. Deletions cut 5 bases from V and 6 bases from J, with 7 bases between. Germline CDR1 SGHNT, CDR2 YENEEA. The length of the CDR3 is 12 residues. The chain couples TRBV11-3 to TRBJ2-2; D may be TRBD2 (5 bases). The receptor was derived from a human donor in a cohort sampled during active COVID-19. The specimen was peripheral blood. For the CDR3, the DNA is TGTGCCAGCAGCCTCGGGGCCGGGGAGCTGTTTTTT. This gives the protein CASSLGAGELFF. Variable domain in full (rest from reference TRBV11-3 and TRBJ2-2): EAGVVQSPRYKIIEKKQPVAFWCNPISGHNTLYWYLQNLGQGPELLIRYENEEAVDDSQLPKDRFSAERLKGVDSTLKIQPAELGDSAVYLCASSLGAGELFFGEGSRLTVL.